These T cell receptor beta chains were read from a single sample in a study of vaccination effects on CD4 cells after COVID-19. This table comes from immunoSEQ multiplex PCR, and its TCRdb copy is limited to in-frame clones, with some not included. The repertoire holds roughly 64,000 clones, with 70% to 85% as singletons. For these receptors, no antigen is known. This sample comprised CD4+ T cells from PBMCs cultured without peptide, obtained before COVID-19 vaccination. Source of these receptors: a human donor who had a prior SARS-CoV-2 infection. Each CDR3 is given with its conserved first and last residue. The order of the fields is J gene, clone size, D gene, V gene, CDR3 DNA, CDR3 protein. The D gene is left open where the match is weak. Size is omitted from some rows. Given values are once, few, many or a class for expanded clones.

j_call: TRBJ2-2; clone_size: -; d_call: -; v_call: TRBV15; cdr3_nt: TGTGCCACCAGCTCGCGTCTAGGGCCGGCCGGGGAGCTGTTTTTT; cdr3_aa: CATSSRLGPAGELFF
j_call: TRBJ2-7; clone_size: -; d_call: -; v_call: TRBV2; cdr3_nt: TGTGCCAGCAGTGTACAGGGACCCTCCTACGAGCAGTACTTC; cdr3_aa: CASSVQGPSYEQYF
j_call: TRBJ2-2; clone_size: few; d_call: -; v_call: TRBV5-1; cdr3_nt: TGCGCCAGCAGCTTTACGCGGGCCGGGGAGCTGTTTTTT; cdr3_aa: CASSFTRAGELFF
j_call: TRBJ1-2; clone_size: -; d_call: TRBD1; v_call: TRBV3-1/TRBV3-2; cdr3_nt: TGTGCCAGCAGCCAACTACCGGGACAGGGGGGCGGCTACACCTTC; cdr3_aa: CASSQLPGQGGGYTF
j_call: TRBJ1-2; clone_size: -; d_call: -; v_call: TRBV11-3; cdr3_nt: TGTGCCAGCAGCCCCCGGGACACCCAGCTTGGTGGCTACACCTTC; cdr3_aa: CASSPRDTQLGGYTF
j_call: TRBJ2-7; clone_size: once; d_call: TRBD2; v_call: TRBV27; cdr3_nt: TGTGCCAGCAGTTCTAAGGAGGCTAGCGGGGTCACCTACGAGCAGTACTTC; cdr3_aa: CASSSKEASGVTYEQYF
j_call: TRBJ2-5; clone_size: -; d_call: -; v_call: TRBV5-4; cdr3_nt: TGTGCCAGCAGCCCGCGACCCGAGGCGGAGACCCAGTACTTC; cdr3_aa: CASSPRPEAETQYF
j_call: TRBJ2-5; clone_size: -; d_call: TRBD1; v_call: TRBV7-3; cdr3_nt: TGTGCCAGCAGCCGGACAGGGGGCGATGGGACCCAGTACTTC; cdr3_aa: CASSRTGGDGTQYF
j_call: TRBJ1-1; clone_size: -; d_call: -; v_call: TRBV4-3; cdr3_nt: TGCGCCAGCAGCCAAGATTACGTGGCGACGGCTTTCTTT; cdr3_aa: CASSQDYVATAFF
j_call: TRBJ1-1; clone_size: -; d_call: -; v_call: TRBV5-1; cdr3_nt: TGCGCCAGCAGTCAGGCAAACACTGAAGCTTTCTTT; cdr3_aa: CASSQANTEAFF
j_call: TRBJ1-5; clone_size: -; d_call: -; v_call: TRBV2; cdr3_nt: TGTGCCAGCAGGAGATGGGACACCCAACAGCCCCAGCATTTT; cdr3_aa: CASRRWDTQQPQHF
j_call: TRBJ1-2; clone_size: -; d_call: -; v_call: TRBV6-5; cdr3_nt: TGTGCCAGCACCTACAATAGGGGAGGCGGATATGGCTACACCTTC; cdr3_aa: CASTYNRGGGYGYTF
j_call: TRBJ2-6; clone_size: -; d_call: -; v_call: TRBV5-5; cdr3_nt: TGTGCCAGCAGCTTAGGACAATGGGCCAACGTCCTGACTTTC; cdr3_aa: CASSLGQWANVLTF
j_call: TRBJ1-1; clone_size: -; d_call: -; v_call: TRBV18; cdr3_nt: TGTGCCAGCTCTCATGACAGTGGTGAAGCTTTCTTT; cdr3_aa: CASSHDSGEAFF
j_call: TRBJ1-1; clone_size: -; d_call: -; v_call: TRBV6-1; cdr3_nt: TGTGCCAGCAGTGATTTCGGCCTCAGGGCTGAAGCTTTCTTT; cdr3_aa: CASSDFGLRAEAFF
j_call: TRBJ2-5; clone_size: -; d_call: TRBD2; v_call: TRBV9; cdr3_nt: TGTGCCAGCAGCGTAGGCAGGACTAGCGGGGGGGAACAAGAGACCCAGTACTTC; cdr3_aa: CASSVGRTSGGEQETQYF
j_call: TRBJ2-3; clone_size: -; d_call: -; v_call: TRBV7-2; cdr3_nt: TGTGCCAGCAGCTTAGAGCTCGAGGGGACGCAGTATTTT; cdr3_aa: CASSLELEGTQYF
j_call: TRBJ2-5; clone_size: -; d_call: -; v_call: TRBV3-1/TRBV3-2; cdr3_nt: TGTGCCAGCAGCCAAGATTCGACAGAACAAGAGACCCAGTACTTC; cdr3_aa: CASSQDSTEQETQYF
j_call: TRBJ2-3; clone_size: -; d_call: TRBD2; v_call: TRBV7-2; cdr3_nt: TGTGCCAGCAGCCCGAGACTAGCGGGTAGCACAGATACGCAGTATTTT; cdr3_aa: CASSPRLAGSTDTQYF
j_call: TRBJ1-5; clone_size: -; d_call: -; v_call: TRBV7-2; cdr3_nt: TGTGCCAGCAGCTTAGCGCTTAGGGTAGAAAATCAGCCCCAGCATTTT; cdr3_aa: CASSLALRVENQPQHF
j_call: TRBJ1-1; clone_size: -; d_call: -; v_call: TRBV7-8; cdr3_nt: TGTGCCAGCAGCCGATTGGGAACGAACACTGAAGCTTTCTTT; cdr3_aa: CASSRLGTNTEAFF
j_call: TRBJ2-3; clone_size: -; d_call: -; v_call: TRBV5-1; cdr3_nt: TGCGCCAGCAGCCCTAATTCGGGGCTCACAGATACGCAGTATTTT; cdr3_aa: CASSPNSGLTDTQYF
j_call: TRBJ1-2; clone_size: -; d_call: -; v_call: TRBV21-1; cdr3_nt: TGTGCCAGCAGCAATTTAGAGCCCAGGGGCTCGGGCTACACCTTC; cdr3_aa: CASSNLEPRGSGYTF